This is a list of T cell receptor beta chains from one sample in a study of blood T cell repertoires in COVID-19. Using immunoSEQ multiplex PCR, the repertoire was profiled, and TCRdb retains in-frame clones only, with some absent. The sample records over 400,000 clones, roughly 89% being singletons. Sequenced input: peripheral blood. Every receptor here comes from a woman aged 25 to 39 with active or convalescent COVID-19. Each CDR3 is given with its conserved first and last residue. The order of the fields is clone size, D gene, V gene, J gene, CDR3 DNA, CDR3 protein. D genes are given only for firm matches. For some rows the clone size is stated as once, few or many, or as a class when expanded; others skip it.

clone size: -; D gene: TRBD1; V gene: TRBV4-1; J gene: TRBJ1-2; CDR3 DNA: TGCGCCAGCTCGAGGACAGGCGACTATGGCTACACCTTC; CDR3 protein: CASSRTGDYGYTF
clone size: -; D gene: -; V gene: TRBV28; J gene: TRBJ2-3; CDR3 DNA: TGTGCCAGCAGTTTTGAACAGCACACAGATACGCAGTATTTT; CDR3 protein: CASSFEQHTDTQYF
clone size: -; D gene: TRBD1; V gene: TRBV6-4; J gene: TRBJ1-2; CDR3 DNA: TGTGCCAGCAATCCGGGACAGGGGCTAGATTATGGCTACACCTTC; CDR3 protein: CASNPGQGLDYGYTF
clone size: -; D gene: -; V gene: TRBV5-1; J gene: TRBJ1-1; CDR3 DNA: TGCGCCAGCAGAGAAGGGGACACTGAAGCTTTCTTT; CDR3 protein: CASREGDTEAFF
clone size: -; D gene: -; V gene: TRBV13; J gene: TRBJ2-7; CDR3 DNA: TGTGCCAGCAGCTTAGGTCCGTCGGCCTACGAGCAGTACTTC; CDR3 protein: CASSLGPSAYEQYF
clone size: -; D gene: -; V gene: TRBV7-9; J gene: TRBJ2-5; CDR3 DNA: TGTGCCAGCAGCTTGCAGGCCCAAGAGACCCAGTACTTC; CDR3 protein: CASSLQAQETQYF
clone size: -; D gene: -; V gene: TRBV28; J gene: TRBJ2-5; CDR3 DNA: TGTGCCAGCCAGGAAGGGGGAGCTCGGGAGACCCAGTACTTC; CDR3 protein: CASQEGGARETQYF
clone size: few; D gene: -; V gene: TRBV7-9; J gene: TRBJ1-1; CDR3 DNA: TGTGCCAGCAGCTTAGCGAATGTTTTCGGTACCACTGAAGCTTTCTTT; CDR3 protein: CASSLANVFGTTEAFF
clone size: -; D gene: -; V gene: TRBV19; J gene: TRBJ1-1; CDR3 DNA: TGTGCCAGTAGTCCCGGGACGGGAGATGAAGCTTTCTTT; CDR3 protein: CASSPGTGDEAFF
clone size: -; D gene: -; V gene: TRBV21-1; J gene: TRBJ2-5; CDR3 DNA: TGTGCCAGCCTGAGGAGGCATGGGCTCCAAGAGACCCAGTACTTC; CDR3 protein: CASLRRHGLQETQYF
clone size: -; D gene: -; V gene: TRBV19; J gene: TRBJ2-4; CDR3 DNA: TGTGCCAGTAGCCCTCTGACAGGTACCATAGCCAAAAACATTCAGTACTTC; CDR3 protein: CASSPLTGTIAKNIQYF
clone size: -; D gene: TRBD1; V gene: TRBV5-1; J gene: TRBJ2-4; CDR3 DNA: TGCGCCAGCAGCCTCCAAGGACAGGTCGACTTAGCCAAAAACATTCAGTACTTC; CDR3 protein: CASSLQGQVDLAKNIQYF
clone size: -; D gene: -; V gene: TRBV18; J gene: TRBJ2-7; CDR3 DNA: TGTGCCAGCTCACAAAACCAGGCGTCCTACGAGCAGTACTTC; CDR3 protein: CASSQNQASYEQYF
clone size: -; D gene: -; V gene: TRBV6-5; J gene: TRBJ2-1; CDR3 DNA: TGTGCCAGCCGTAATGACAGGTCCTACAATGAGCAGTTCTTC; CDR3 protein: CASRNDRSYNEQFF
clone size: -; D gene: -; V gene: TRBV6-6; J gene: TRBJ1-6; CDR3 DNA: TGTGCCAGCAGTTATCTACAGGGTAGGGATTCACCCCTCCACTTT; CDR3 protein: CASSYLQGRDSPLHF
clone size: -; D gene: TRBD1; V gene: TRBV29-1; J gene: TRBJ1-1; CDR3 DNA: TGCAGCGTTTTGACAGGGCTGAACACTGAAGCTTTCTTT; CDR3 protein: CSVLTGLNTEAFF
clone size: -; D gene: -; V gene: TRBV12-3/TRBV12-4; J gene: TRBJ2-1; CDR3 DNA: TGTGCCAGCAGTTTAGTATCGGTGAATGAGCAGTTCTTC; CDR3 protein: CASSLVSVNEQFF
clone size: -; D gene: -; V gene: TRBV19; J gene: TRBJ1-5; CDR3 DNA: TGTGCCAGTAGAATACAGGGTGGCAATCAGCCCCAGCATTTT; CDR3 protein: CASRIQGGNQPQHF
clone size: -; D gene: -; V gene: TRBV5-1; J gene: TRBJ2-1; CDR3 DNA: TGCGCCAGCAGTCTCTCAGGGGTTACCTCCTACAATGAGCAGTTCTTC; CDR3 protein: CASSLSGVTSYNEQFF
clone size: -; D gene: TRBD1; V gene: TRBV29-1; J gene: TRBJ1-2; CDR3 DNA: TGCAGCGTTGAGCGGGACAGATACCATGGCTACACCTTC; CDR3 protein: CSVERDRYHGYTF
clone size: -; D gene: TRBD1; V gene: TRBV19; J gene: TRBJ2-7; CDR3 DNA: TGTGCCAGTAGTGGGGTTCCGGGACAGGGGACGCCCTACGAGCAGTACTTC; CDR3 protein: CASSGVPGQGTPYEQYF
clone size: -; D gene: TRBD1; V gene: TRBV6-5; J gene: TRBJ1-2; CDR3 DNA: TGTGCCAGCAGTTCCCGGGACAGCATCTTGCTCTATGGCTACACCTTC; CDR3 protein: CASSSRDSILLYGYTF
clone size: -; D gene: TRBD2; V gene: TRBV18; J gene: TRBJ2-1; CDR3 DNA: TGTGCCAGCTCACCCCCAGTCGGAGCGGGGGAAAACAATGAGCAGTTCTTC; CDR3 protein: CASSPPVGAGENNEQFF
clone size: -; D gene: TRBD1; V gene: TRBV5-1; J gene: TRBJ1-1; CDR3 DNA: TGCGCCAGCAGCGCATACAGGGGGAACACTGAAGCTTTCTTT; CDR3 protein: CASSAYRGNTEAFF
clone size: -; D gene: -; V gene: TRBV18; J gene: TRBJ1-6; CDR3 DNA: TGTGCCAGCTCACCGCCCGGGGGGGCGCGGAATTCACCCCTCCACTTT; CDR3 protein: CASSPPGGARNSPLHF
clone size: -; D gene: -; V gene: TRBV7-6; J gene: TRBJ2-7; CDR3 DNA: TGTGCCAGCAGCCCGTCATCGGGCTACGAGCAGTACTTC; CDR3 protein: CASSPSSGYEQYF
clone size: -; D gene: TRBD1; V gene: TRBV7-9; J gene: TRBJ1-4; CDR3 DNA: TGTGCCAGCAGCTCCACCGGGACAGGGATTTACACTAATGAAAAACTGTTTTTT; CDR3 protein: CASSSTGTGIYTNEKLFF
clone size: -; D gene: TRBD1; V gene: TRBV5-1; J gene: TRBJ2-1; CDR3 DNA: TGCGCCAGCAGACCGAACCCCGGGACAGGGGATCACAATGAGCAGTTCTTC; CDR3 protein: CASRPNPGTGDHNEQFF
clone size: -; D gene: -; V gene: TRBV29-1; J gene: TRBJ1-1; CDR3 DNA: TGCAGCGTCAGAGGAACTGAAGCTTTCTTT; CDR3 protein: CSVRGTEAFF
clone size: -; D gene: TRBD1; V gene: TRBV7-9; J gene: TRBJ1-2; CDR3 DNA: TGTGCCAGCAGCTTGGGACAGGGCGATGGCTACACCTTC; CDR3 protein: CASSLGQGDGYTF
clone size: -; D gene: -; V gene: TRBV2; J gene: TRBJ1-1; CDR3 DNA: TGTGCCAGCAAGCGGGGGCCGAACACTGAAGCTTTCTTT; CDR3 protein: CASKRGPNTEAFF
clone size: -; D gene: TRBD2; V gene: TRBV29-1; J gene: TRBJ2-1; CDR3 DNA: TGCAGCGTTCTTAGTAGCGGGGGGTTTTACAATGAGCAGTTCTTC; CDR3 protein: CSVLSSGGFYNEQFF
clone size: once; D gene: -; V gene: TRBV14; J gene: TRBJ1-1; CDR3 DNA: TGTGCCAGCAGCCGAAAGCACAACACTGAAGCTTTCTTT; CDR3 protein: CASSRKHNTEAFF
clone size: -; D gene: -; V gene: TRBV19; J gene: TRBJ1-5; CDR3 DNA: TGTGCCAGTGACCTCACAGGCAATCAGCCCCAGCATTTT; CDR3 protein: CASDLTGNQPQHF
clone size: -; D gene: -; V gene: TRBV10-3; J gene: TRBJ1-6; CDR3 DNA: TGTGCCATAAGCCGGGAAAGTAATTCACCCCTCCACTTT; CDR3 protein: CAISRESNSPLHF
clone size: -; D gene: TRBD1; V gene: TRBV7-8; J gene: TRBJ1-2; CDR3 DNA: TGTGCCAGCAGCTTAGACCCGTGGGACAGGGACGATAGGCGCTATGGCTACACCTTC; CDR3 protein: CASSLDPWDRDDRRYGYTF
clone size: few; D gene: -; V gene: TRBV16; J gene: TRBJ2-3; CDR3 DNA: TGTGCCAGCAGCCAATGGGGCAAAGAGACAGATACGCAGTATTTT; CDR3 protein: CASSQWGKETDTQYF
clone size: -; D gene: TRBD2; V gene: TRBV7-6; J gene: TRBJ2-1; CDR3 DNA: TGTGCCAGCAGCTTTCCCGAGCGGGGCGGGTACAATGAGCAGTTCTTC; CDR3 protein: CASSFPERGGYNEQFF
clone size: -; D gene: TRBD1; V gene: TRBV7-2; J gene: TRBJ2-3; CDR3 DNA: TGTGCCAGCAGCGGGGACCAGGGGGTGGAGTATTTT; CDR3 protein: CASSGDQGVEYF
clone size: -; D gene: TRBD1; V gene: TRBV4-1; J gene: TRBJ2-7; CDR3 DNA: TGCGCCAGCAGCCAACGTTATGTGGGACAGGGGTACGAGCAGTACTTC; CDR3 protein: CASSQRYVGQGYEQYF
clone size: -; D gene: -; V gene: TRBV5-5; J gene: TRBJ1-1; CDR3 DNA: TGTGCCAGCAGCAGCTTACAGGGCTGGGTACCTGAAGCTTTCTTT; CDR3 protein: CASSSLQGWVPEAFF
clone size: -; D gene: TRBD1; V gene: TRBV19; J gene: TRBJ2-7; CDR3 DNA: TGTGCCAGTAGTATTAGTGGGACAGGGAACTACGAGCAGTACTTC; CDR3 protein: CASSISGTGNYEQYF
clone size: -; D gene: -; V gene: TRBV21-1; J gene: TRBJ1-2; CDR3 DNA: TGTGCCAGCAGCAACCAGGGAAACGCGTTAGCTAACTATGGCTACACCTTC; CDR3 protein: CASSNQGNALANYGYTF
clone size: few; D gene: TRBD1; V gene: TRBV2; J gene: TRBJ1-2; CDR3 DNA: TGTGCCAGCACAACGGACAGGTCTCGAAGTAATGGCTACACCTTC; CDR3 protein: CASTTDRSRSNGYTF
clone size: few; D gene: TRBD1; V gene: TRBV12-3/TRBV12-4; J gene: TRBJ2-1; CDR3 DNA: TGTGCCAGCAGTAAGGAAGGGGGCGAGCAGTTCTTC; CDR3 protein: CASSKEGGEQFF
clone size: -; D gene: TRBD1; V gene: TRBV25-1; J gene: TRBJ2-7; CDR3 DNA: TGTGCCAGCAGTCATAGGACAGGGCCCTACGAGCAGTACTTC; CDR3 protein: CASSHRTGPYEQYF
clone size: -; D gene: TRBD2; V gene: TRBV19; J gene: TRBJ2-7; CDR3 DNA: TGTGCCAGTAGTCCCCGGGGAGGGGTCTACGAGCAGTACTTC; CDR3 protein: CASSPRGGVYEQYF
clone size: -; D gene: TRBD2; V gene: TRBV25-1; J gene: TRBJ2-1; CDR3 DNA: TGTGCCAGCAGTGCGACTAGCGGGTTAGATGAGCAGTTCTTC; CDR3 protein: CASSATSGLDEQFF
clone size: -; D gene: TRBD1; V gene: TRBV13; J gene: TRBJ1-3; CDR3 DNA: TGTGCCAGCAGCTACGCGGACAGGCAGTCTACAAACACCATATATTTT; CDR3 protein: CASSYADRQSTNTIYF
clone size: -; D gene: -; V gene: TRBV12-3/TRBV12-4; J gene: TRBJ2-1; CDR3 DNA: TGTGCCAGCAAGATCAGGGTTACGGGTGAGCAGTTCTTC; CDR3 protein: CASKIRVTGEQFF
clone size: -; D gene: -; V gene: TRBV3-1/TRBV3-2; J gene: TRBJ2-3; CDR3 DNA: TGTGCCAGCAGCCAAGATTCACTAGCCTCAGATACGCAGTATTTT; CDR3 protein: CASSQDSLASDTQYF
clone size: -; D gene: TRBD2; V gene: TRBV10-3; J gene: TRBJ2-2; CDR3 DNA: TGTGCCTCGAGGCGGGAGGATACCGGGGAGCTGTTTTTT; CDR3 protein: CASRREDTGELFF
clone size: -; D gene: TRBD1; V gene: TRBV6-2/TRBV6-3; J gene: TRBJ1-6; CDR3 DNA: TGTGCCAGCAGTACGCTAAGACAGGGGCCCTCACCCCTCCACTTT; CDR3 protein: CASSTLRQGPSPLHF
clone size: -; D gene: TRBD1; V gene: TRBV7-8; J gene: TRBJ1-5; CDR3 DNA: TGTGCCAGCAGCAACCACAGGGGGCAGGTAGGTCAGCCCCAGCATTTT; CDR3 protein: CASSNHRGQVGQPQHF
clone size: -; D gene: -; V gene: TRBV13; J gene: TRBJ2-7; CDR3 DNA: TGTGCCAGCAGCCTCCGGACGGGAGACTACGAGCAGTACTTC; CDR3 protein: CASSLRTGDYEQYF
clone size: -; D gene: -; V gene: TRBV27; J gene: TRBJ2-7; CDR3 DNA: TGTGCCAGCAGGGGTCGGGACAACCCCCACTACGAGCAGTACTTC; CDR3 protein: CASRGRDNPHYEQYF
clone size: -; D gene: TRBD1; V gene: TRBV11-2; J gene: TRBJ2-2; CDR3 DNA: TGTGCCTCGGGGACAGGGGTTAACACCGGGGAGCTGTTTTTT; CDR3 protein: CASGTGVNTGELFF
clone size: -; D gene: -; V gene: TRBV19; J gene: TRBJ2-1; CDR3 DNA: TGTGCCAGTGCCGCCCGGGGGAGCTCCTACAATGAGCAGTTCTTC; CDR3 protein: CASAARGSSYNEQFF
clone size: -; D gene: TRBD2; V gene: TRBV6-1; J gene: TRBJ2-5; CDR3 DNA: TGTGCCAGCAGTGAAGTGACTAGCGGGAGCGGGGAGACCCAGTACTTC; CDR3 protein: CASSEVTSGSGETQYF